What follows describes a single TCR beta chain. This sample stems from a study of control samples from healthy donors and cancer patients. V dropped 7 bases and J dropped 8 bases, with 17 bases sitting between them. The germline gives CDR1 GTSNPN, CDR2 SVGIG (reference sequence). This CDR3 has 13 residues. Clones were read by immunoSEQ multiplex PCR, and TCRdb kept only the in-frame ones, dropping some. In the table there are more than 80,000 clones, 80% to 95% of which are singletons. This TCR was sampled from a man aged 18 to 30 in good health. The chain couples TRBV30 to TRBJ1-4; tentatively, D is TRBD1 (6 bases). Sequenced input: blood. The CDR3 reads CAYGTGLNEKLFF. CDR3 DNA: TGTGCCTATGGAACAGGGCTGAACGAAAAACTGTTTTTT.